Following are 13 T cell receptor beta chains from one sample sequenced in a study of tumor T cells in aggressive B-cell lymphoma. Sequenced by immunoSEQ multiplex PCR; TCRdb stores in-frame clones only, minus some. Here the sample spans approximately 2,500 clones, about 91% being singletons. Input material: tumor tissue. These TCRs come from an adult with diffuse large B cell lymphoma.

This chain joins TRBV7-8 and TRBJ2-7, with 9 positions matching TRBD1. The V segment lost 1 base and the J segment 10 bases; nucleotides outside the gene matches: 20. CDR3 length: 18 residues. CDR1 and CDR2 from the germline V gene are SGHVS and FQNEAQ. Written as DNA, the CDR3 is TGTGCCAGCAGCTTAGGGGTACTTGGGGGGACAGGGCAATGGACACAGTACGTC. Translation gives CASSLGVLGGTGQWTQYV.

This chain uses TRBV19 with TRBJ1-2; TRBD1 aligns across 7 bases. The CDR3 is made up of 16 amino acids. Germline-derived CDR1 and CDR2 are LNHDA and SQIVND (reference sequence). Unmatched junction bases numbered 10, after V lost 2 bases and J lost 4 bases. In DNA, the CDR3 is TGTGCCAGTAGTATAATCGGCAGGGGGAAGCTCTATGGCTACACCTTC. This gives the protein CASSIIGRGKLYGYTF.

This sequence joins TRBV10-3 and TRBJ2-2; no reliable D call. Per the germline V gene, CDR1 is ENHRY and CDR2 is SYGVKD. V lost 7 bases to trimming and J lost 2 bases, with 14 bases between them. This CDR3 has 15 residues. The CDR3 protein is CAIKVAGDNTGELFF. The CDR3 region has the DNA TGTGCCATCAAGGTCGCAGGTGATAACACCGGGGAGCTGTTTTTT.

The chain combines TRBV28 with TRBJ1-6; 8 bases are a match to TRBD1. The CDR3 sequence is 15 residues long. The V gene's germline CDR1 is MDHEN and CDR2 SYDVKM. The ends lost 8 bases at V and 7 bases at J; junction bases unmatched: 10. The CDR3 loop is CASCWTGLLNSPLHF. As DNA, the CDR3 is TGTGCCAGCTGCTGGACAGGGCTTCTAAATTCACCCCTCCACTTT.

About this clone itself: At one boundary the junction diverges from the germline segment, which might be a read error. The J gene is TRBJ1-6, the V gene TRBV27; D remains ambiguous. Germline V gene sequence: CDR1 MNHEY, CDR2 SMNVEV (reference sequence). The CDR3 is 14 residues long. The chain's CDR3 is CASSAAGFGSPLHF. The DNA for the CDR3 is TGTGCCAGCAGTGCCGCGGGTTTCGGTTCACCCCTCCATTTT.

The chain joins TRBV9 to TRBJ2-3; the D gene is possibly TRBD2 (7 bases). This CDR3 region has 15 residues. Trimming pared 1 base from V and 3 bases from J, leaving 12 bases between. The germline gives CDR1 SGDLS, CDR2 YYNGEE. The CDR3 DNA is TGTGCCAGCAGCGTACAGGGAGGGGGGACAGATACGCAGTATTTT. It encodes CASSVQGGGTDTQYF.

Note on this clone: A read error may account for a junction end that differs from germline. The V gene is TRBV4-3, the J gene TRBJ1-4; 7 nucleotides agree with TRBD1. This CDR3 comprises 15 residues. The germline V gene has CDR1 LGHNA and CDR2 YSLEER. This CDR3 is CASSQGDSTNKKLFF. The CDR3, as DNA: TGCGCCAGCAGCCAAGGGGACAGCACTAATAAAAAACTGTTTTTT.

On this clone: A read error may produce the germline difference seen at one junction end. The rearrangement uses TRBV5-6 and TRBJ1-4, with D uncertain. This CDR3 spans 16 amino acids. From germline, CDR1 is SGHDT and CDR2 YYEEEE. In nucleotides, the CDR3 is TGTGCCAGCAGCAGGTGGGTCGACCTGACTAATGAAAAACTATTTTTT. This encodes CASSRWVDLTNEKLFF.

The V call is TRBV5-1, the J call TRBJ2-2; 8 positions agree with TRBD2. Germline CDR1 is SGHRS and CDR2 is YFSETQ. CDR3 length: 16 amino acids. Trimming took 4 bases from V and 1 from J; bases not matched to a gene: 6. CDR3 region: CASSHGRGRNTGELFF. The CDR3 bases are TGCGCCAGCAGCCACGGGAGGGGGAGGAACACCGGGGAGCTGTTTTTT.

The CDR3 here is CSGGAGGYNEQFF. The DNA of the CDR3 is TGCAGCGGCGGCGCCGGGGGATACAATGAGCAGTTCTTC. The rearrangement joins TRBV29-1 to TRBJ2-1, with D possibly matching TRBD2 (6 bases). The CDR3 runs to 13 residues. V was pared by 7 bases and J by 4 bases, with 14 bases between. Germline CDR1 and CDR2: SQVTM and ANQGSEA.

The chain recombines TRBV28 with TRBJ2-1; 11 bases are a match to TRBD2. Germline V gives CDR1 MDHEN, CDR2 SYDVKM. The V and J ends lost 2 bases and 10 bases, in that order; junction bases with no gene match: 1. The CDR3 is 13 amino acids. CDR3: CASSLGTSGEQFF. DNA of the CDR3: TGTGCCAGCAGTTTAGGGACTAGCGGAGAGCAGTTCTTC.

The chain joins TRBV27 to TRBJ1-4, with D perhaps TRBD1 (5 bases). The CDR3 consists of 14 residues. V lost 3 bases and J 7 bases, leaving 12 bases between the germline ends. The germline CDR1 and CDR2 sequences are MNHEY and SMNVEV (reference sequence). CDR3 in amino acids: CASSFGGVAEKLFF. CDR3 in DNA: TGTGCCAGCAGTTTTGGGGGGGTTGCTGAAAAACTGTTTTTT. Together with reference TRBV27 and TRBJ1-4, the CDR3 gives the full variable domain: EAQVTQNPRYLITVTGKKLTVTCSQNMNHEYMSWYRQDPGLGLRQIYYSMNVEVTDKGDVPEGYKVSRKEKRNFPLILESPSPNQTSLYFCASSFGGVAEKLFFGSGTQLSVL.

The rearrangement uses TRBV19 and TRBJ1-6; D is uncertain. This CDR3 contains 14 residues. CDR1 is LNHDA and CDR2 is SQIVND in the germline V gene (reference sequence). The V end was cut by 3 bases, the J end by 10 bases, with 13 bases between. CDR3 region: CASSIVVRGSPLHF. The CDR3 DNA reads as TGTGCCAGTAGTATTGTGGTGAGAGGATCACCCCTCCACTTT. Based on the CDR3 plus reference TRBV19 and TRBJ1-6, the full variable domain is DGGITQSPKYLFRKEGQNVTLSCEQNLNHDAMYWYRQDPGQGLRLIYYSQIVNDFQKGDIAEGYSVSREKKESFPLTVTSAQKNPTAFYLCASSIVVRGSPLHFGNGTRLTVT.